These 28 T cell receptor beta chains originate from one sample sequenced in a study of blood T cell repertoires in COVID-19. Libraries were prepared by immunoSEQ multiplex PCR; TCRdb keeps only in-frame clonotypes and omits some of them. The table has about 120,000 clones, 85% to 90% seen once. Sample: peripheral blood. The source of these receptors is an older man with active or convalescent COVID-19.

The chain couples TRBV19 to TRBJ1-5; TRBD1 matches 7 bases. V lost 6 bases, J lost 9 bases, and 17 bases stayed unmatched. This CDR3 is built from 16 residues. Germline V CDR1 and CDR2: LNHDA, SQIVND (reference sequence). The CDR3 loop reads CASRTVSRDSGLPQHF. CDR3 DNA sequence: TGTGCCAGTAGAACCGTTTCTCGGGACAGCGGCCTGCCCCAGCATTTT.

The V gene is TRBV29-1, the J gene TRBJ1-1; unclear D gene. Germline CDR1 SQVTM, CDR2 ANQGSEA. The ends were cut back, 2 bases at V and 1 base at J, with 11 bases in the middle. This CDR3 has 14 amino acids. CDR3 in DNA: TGCAGCGTTGAACGAAACGGTGGGAACACTGAAGCTTTCTTT. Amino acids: CSVERNGGNTEAFF.

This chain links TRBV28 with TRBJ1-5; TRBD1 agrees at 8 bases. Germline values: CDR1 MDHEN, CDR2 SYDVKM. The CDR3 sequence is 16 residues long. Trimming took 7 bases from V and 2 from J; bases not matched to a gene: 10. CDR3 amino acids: CASTTGQALGNQPQHF. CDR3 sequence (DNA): TGTGCCAGCACCACGGGACAGGCGCTAGGCAATCAGCCCCAGCATTTT.

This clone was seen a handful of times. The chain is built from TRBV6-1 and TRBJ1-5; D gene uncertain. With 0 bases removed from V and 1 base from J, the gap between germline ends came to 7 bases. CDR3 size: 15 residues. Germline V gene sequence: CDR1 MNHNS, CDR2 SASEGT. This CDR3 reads CASSEAPGSNQPQHF. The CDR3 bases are TGTGCCAGCAGTGAAGCGCCGGGGAGCAATCAGCCCCAGCATTTT.

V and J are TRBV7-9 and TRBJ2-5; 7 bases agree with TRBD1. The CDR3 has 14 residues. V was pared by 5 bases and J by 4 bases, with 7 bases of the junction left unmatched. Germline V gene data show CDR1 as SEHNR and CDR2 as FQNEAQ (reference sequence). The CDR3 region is CASSRSTGLETQYF. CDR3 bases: TGTGCCAGCAGCCGTTCGACAGGGCTAGAGACCCAGTACTTC.

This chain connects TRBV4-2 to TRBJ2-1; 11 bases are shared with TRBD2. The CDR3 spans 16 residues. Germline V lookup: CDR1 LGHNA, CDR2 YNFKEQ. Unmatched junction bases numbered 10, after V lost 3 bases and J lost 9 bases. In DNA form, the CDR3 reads TGTGCCAGCAGCCAGCTCACTAGCGGGAGCTCTCGTGAGCAGTTCTTC. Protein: CASSQLTSGSSREQFF.

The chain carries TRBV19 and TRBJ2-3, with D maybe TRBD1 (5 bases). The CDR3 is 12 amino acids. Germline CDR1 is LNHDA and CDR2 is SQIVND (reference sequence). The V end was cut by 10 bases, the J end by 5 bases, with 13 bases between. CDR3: CATDRTGDTQYF. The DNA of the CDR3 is TGTGCCACCGACAGAACGGGAGATACGCAGTATTTT.

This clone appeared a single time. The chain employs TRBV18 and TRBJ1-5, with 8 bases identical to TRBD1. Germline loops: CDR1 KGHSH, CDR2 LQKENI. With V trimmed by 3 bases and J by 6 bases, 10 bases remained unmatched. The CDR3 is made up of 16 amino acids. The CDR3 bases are TGTGCCAGCTCACCGGTTCCTTCAGGGGGCCCTCAGCCCCAGCATTTT. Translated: CASSPVPSGGPQPQHF. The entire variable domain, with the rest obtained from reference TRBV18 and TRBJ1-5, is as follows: NAGVMQNPRHLVRRRGQEARLRCSPMKGHSHVYWYRQLPEEGLKFMVYLQKENIIDESGMPKERFSAEFPKEGPSILRIQQVVRGDSAAYFCASSPVPSGGPQPQHFGDGTRLSIL.

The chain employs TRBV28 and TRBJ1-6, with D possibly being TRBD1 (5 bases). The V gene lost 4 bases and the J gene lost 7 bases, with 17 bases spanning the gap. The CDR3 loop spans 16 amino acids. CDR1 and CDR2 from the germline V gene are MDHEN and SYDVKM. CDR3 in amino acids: CASSSLRAGGNSPLHF. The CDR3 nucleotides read TGTGCCAGCAGTTCCCTCAGGGCCGGCGGCAATTCACCCCTCCACTTT.

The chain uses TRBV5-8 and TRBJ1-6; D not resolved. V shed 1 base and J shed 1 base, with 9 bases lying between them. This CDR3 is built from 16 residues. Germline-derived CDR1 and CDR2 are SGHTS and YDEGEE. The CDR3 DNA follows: TGTGCCAGCAGCTTGAGCGGGTCGTCCTATAATTCACCCCTCCACTTT. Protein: CASSLSGSSYNSPLHF.

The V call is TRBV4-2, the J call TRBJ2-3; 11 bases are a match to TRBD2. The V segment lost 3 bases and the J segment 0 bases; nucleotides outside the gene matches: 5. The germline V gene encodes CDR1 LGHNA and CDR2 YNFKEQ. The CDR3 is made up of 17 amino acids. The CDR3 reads CASSQSSGRGSTDTQYF. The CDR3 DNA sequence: TGTGCCAGCAGCCAGAGTAGCGGGAGGGGAAGCACAGATACGCAGTATTTT.

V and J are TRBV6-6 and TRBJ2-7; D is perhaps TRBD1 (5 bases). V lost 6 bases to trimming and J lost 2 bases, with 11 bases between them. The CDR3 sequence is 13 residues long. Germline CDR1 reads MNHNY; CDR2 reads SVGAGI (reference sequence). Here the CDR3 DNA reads TGTGCCAGCAGGCAGGGCGATCCCTACGAGCAGTACTTC. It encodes CASRQGDPYEQYF.

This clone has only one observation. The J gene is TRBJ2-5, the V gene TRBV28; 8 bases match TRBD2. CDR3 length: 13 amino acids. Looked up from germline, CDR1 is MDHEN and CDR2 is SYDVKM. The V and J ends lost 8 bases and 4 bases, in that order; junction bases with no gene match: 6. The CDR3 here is CASLRGGAETQYF. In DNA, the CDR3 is TGTGCCAGCCTCCGGGGGGGCGCAGAGACCCAGTACTTC.

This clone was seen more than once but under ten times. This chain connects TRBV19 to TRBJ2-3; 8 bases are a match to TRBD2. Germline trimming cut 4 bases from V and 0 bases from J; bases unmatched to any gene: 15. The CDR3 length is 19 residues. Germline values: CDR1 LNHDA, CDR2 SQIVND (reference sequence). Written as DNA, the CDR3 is TGTGCCAGTAGTAATCGGCGGGAGGTTAACCCCCGTAGCACAGATACGCAGTATTTT. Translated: CASSNRREVNPRSTDTQYF.

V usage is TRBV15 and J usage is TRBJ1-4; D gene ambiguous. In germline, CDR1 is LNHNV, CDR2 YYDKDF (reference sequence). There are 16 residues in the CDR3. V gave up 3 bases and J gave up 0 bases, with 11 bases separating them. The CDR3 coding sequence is TGTGCCACCAGCAGGGACTCAGCCTCAACTAATGAAAAACTGTTTTTT. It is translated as CATSRDSASTNEKLFF.

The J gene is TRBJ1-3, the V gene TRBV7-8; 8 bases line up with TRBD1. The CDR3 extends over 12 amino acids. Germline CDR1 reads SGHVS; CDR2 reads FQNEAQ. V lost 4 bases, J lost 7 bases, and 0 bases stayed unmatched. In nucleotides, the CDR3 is TGTGCCAGCAGCTGGGACAGGAACACCATATATTTT. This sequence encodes CASSWDRNTIYF.

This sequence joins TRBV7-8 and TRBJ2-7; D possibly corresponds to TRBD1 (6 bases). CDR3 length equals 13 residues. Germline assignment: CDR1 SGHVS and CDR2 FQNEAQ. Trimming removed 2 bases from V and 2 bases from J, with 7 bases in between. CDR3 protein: CASSLNRAYEQYF. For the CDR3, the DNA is TGTGCCAGCAGCTTAAACAGGGCCTACGAGCAGTACTTC.

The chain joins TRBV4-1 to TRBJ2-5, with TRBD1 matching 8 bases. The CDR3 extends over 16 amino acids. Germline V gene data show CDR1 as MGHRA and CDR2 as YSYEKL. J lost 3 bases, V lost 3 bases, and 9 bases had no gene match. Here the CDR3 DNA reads TGCGCCAGCAGCCATTCCCGGGACAGGTTCGAAGAGACCCAGTACTTC. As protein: CASSHSRDRFEETQYF.

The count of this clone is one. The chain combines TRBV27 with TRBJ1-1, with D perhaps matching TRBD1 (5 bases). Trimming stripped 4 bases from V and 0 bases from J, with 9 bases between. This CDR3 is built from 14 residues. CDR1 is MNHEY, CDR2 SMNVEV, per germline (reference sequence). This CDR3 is CASSYAGLNTEAFF. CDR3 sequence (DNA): TGTGCCAGCAGTTATGCAGGGCTGAACACTGAAGCTTTCTTT.

CDR3 in DNA: TGTGCCAGCCGTAGCGAGAACACCGGGGAGCTGTTTTTT. Translating gives CASRSENTGELFF. The chain joins TRBV28 to TRBJ2-2; D is possibly TRBD2 (5 bases). Trimming cost V 8 bases and J 1 base, with 8 bases left between them. CDR3 length: 13 residues. Germline V gene data show CDR1 as MDHEN and CDR2 as SYDVKM.

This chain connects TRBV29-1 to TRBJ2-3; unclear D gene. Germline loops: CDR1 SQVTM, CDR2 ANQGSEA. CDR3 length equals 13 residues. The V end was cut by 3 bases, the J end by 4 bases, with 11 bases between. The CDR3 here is CSVEGYSSDTQYF. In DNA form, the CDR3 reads TGCAGCGTTGAGGGCTATTCGTCAGATACGCAGTATTTT.

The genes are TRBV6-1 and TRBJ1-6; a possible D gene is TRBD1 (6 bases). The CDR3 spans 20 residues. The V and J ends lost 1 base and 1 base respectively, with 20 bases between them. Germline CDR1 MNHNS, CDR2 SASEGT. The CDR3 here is CASSEVRWQGPGSYNSPLHF. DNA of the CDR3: TGTGCCAGCAGTGAAGTGCGGTGGCAGGGGCCGGGATCCTATAATTCACCCCTCCACTTT.

CDR3 amino acids: CASRADRGWTNYGYTF. CDR3 nucleotide sequence: TGTGCCAGCAGGGCGGACAGGGGATGGACTAACTATGGCTACACCTTC. The chain combines TRBV28 with TRBJ1-2; 9 bases match TRBD1. This CDR3 has 16 residues. With V trimmed by 6 bases and J by 0 bases, 8 bases remained unmatched. Germline values: CDR1 MDHEN, CDR2 SYDVKM.

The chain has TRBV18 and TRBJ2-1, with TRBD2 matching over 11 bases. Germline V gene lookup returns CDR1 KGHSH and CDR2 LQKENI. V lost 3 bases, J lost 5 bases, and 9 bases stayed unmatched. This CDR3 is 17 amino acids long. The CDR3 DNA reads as TGTGCCAGCTCACCCTGGACTAGCGGGCTCGGCCACAATGAGCAGTTCTTC. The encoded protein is CASSPWTSGLGHNEQFF.

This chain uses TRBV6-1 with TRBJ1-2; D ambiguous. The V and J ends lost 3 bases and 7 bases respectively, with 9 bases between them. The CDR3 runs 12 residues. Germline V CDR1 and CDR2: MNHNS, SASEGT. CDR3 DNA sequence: TGTGCCAGCAGTGACCGGGTTCGTGGCTACACCTTC. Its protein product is CASSDRVRGYTF.

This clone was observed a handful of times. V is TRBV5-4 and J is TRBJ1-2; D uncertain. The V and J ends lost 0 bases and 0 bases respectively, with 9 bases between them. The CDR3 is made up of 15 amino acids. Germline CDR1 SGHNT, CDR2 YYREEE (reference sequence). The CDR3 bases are TGTGCCAGCAGCTTGGATGGGAGATCTAACTATGGCTACACCTTC. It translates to CASSLDGRSNYGYTF.

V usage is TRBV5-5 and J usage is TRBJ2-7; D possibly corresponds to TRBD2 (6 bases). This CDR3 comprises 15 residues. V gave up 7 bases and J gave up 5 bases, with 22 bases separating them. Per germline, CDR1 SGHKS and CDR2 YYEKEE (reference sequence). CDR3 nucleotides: TGTGCCAGCGGTCGTCCGGGACTCTTGCTCCACGAGCAGTACTTC. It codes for CASGRPGLLLHEQYF.

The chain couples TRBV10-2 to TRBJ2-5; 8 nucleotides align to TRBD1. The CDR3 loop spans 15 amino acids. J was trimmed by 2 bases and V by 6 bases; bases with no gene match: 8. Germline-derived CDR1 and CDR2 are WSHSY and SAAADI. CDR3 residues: CASSGQGEGQETQYF. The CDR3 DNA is TGCGCCAGCAGCGGACAGGGCGAGGGGCAAGAGACCCAGTACTTC.